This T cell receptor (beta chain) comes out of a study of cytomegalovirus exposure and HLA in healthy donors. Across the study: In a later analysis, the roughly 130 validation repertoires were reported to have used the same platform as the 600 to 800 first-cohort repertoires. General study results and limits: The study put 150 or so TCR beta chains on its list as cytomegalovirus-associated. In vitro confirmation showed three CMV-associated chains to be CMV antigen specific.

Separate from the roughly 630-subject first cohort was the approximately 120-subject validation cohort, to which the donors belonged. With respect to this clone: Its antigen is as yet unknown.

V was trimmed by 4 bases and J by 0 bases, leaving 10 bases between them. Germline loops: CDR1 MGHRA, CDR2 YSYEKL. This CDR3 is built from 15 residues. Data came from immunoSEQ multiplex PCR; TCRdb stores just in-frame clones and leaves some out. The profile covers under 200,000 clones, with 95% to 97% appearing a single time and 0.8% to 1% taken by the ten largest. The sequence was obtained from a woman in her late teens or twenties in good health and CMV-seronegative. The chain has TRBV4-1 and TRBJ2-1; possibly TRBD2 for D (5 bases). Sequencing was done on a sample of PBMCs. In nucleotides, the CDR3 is TGCGCCAGCAGCCCTCTAGGGAGCTCCTACAATGAGCAGTTCTTC. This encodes CASSPLGSSYNEQFF.